The 15 T cell receptor beta chains given below trace back to one sample, sequenced in a study of beta chain features in type 1 diabetes. Findings and limits, study-wide: Among patients with Type 1 diabetes, TCRB CDR3s were moderately but significantly shorter in every one of the four CD4+ subsets.

Of the isolated RNA, all was reverse transcribed, and so the sequenced material was expressed TCRB transcripts. Measured with immunoSEQ multiplex PCR; TCRdb has only the in-frame clones, and not every one. The sample records 680,000 or so clones, around an eighth being singletons. Their recognized antigens are unknown. The sample consisted of naive CD4+ T cells from blood. The origin of the receptors is a man in his late teens or twenties with type 1 diabetes.

V gene TRBV18 combines with J gene TRBJ1-4, with D perhaps TRBD1 (5 bases). Germline V gene sequence: CDR1 KGHSH, CDR2 LQKENI. V lost 3 bases, J lost 6 bases, and 14 bases lay in between. CDR3 size: 15 residues. CDR3 nucleotide sequence: TGTGCCAGCTCACCCGGCCAGGGAGAGGATGAAAAACTGTTTTTT. It specifies CASSPGQGEDEKLFF.

In this sample, this clone turned up a few times. The chain couples TRBV2 to TRBJ2-5; no clear D gene. V lost 6 bases, J lost 7 bases, and 9 bases lay in between. Germline assignment: CDR1 SNHLY and CDR2 FYNNEI. The CDR3 spans 11 residues. Here the CDR3 DNA reads TGTGCCAGCAGAGCCGATTGGACCCAGTACTTC. This codes for CASRADWTQYF. Full variable domain (remainder filled in from reference TRBV2 and TRBJ2-5): EPEVTQTPSHQVTQMGQEVILRCVPISNHLYFYWYRQILGQKVEFLVSFYNNEISEKSEIFDDQFSVERPDGSNFTLKIRSTKLEDSAMYFCASRADWTQYFGPGTRLLVL.

This clone has a handful of counts. J is TRBJ2-7 and V is TRBV7-8; tentatively, D is TRBD2 (5 bases). From germline, CDR1 is SGHVS and CDR2 FQNEAQ. The CDR3 extends over 11 amino acids. V shed 10 bases and J shed 4 bases, with 11 bases lying between them. The chain's CDR3 is CATRELYEQYF. CDR3 coding DNA: TGTGCCACCCGGGAACTATACGAGCAGTACTTC. The full variable domain, its missing parts supplied by reference TRBV7-8 and TRBJ2-7, is GAGVSQSPRYKVAKRGQDVALRCDPISGHVSLFWYQQALGQGPEFLTYFQNEAQLDKSGLPSDRFFAERPEGSVSTLKIQRTQQEDSAVYLCATRELYEQYFGPGTRLTVT.

The chain combines TRBV14 with TRBJ2-7; maybe TRBD2 (6 bases). This CDR3 is built from 13 residues. Germline CDR1 and CDR2: SGHDN and FVKESK. With 1 base removed from V and 7 bases from J, the gap between germline ends came to 11 bases. CDR3 nucleotides: TGTGCCAGCAGCCAAGTGCGGGGAAGGGAGCAGTACTTC. Translated, it gives CASSQVRGREQYF.

The rearrangement uses TRBV10-2 and TRBJ1-2; D is perhaps TRBD1 (5 bases). This CDR3 spans 15 amino acids. The germline V gene encodes CDR1 WSHSY and CDR2 SAAADI. V was pared by 2 bases and J by 8 bases, with 18 bases between. As DNA, the CDR3 is TGCGCCAGCAGTGAGGCCGCGGGGCGTCGTTTGGGCTACACCTTC. Translated, it gives CASSEAAGRRLGYTF.

The CDR3 DNA reads TGTGCCTCGCAGACACTGGGGGCCTACGAGCAGTACTTC. Encoded protein: CASQTLGAYEQYF. The chain joins TRBV30 to TRBJ2-7, with D perhaps matching TRBD1 or TRBD2 (5 bases each). The CDR3 runs to 13 residues. V dropped 7 bases and J dropped 2 bases, with 15 bases sitting between them. Germline CDR1 GTSNPN, CDR2 SVGIG (reference sequence).

This clone was picked up a small number of times. This chain links TRBV6-5 with TRBJ1-1, with unresolved D. The CDR3 sequence is 15 residues long. Per the germline V gene, CDR1 is MNHEY and CDR2 is SVGAGI. V lost 2 bases and J lost 0, with 10 bases in between. The CDR3 coding sequence is TGTGCCAGCAGTTACGAGGTTTGGATGAACACTGAAGCTTTCTTT. Translated: CASSYEVWMNTEAFF.

V gene TRBV2 combines with J gene TRBJ2-3; D gene ambiguous. Trimming removed 10 bases from V and 0 bases from J, with 14 bases in between. Germline assignment: CDR1 SNHLY and CDR2 FYNNEI. The CDR3 runs to 14 residues. The CDR3 DNA is TGTGCCACCCTGTTACTCCCTAGCACAGATACGCAGTATTTT. Residues: CATLLLPSTDTQYF.

This clone turned up a few times. This sequence joins TRBV15 and TRBJ2-7, with TRBD1 matching 7 bases. V was pared by 5 bases and J by 5 bases, with 9 bases of the junction left unmatched. The CDR3 has 14 amino acids. CDR1 LNHNV and CDR2 YYDKDF come from the germline V gene (reference sequence). The CDR3 DNA follows: TGTGCCACCAGCGAACAGGGGCCCCCCGACGAGCAGTACTTC. As protein: CATSEQGPPDEQYF.

This clone was found a few times. The gene calls are TRBV5-1 and TRBJ1-1, with TRBD1 identical over 7 bases. V gave up 2 bases and J gave up 4 bases; unmatched junction bases: 5. Germline assignment: CDR1 SGHRS and CDR2 YFSETQ. The CDR3 contains 14 residues. The CDR3: CASSLTQGTTEAFF. As DNA, the CDR3 is TGCGCCAGCAGCTTAACACAGGGGACCACTGAAGCTTTCTTT.

This chain connects TRBV21-1 to TRBJ2-7; the D call of TRBD1 is as the table states it, not checked on the DNA. TRBV21-1 is flagged as a pseudogene. The CDR3 loop spans 14 amino acids. CDR3 sequence reads: CASSRGREYYEQYF. CDR3 nucleotides: TGTGCCAGCAGCAGGGGCAGGGAATACTACGAGCAGTACTTC.

The genes are TRBV9 and TRBJ2-6; D unresolved. Germline loops: CDR1 SGDLS, CDR2 YYNGEE. The CDR3 runs to 19 residues. Trimming left V 4 bases short and J 0 bases short, with 20 bases between. Here the CDR3 DNA reads TGTGCCAGCAGCCCTCCGGGCATAAGGGCCGACTCTGGGGCCAACGTCCTGACTTTC. Its translation: CASSPPGIRADSGANVLTF. The whole variable domain, filled in from reference TRBV9 and TRBJ2-6, reads DSGVTQTPKHLITATGQRVTLRCSPRSGDLSVYWYQQSLDQGLQFLIQYYNGEERAKGNILERFSAQQFPDLHSELNLSSLELGDSALYFCASSPPGIRADSGANVLTFGAGSRLTVL.

This clone has more than one count but fewer than ten. The rearrangement links TRBV10-3 to TRBJ2-3; TRBD1 matches 10 bases. The V and J ends lost 0 bases and 1 base, in that order; junction bases with no gene match: 1. The CDR3 is 16 residues long. CDR1 is ENHRY and CDR2 is SYGVKD in the germline V gene. The CDR3, as DNA: TGTGCCATCAGTGAGTCGACAGGGGGCCGCACAGATACGCAGTATTTT. Amino acid sequence: CAISESTGGRTDTQYF.

This clone was seen a handful of times. The chain uses TRBV30 and TRBJ1-6; D uncertain. The CDR3 has 16 amino acids. The ends were cut back, 1 base at V and 0 bases at J, with 10 bases in the middle. Germline V gene lookup returns CDR1 GTSNPN and CDR2 SVGIG (reference sequence). The CDR3 loop is CAWSAPGSSYNSPLHF. The CDR3 DNA is TGTGCCTGGAGTGCGCCAGGCAGCTCCTATAATTCACCCCTCCACTTT.

On this clone itself: One end of the junction does not line up with germline, which may come from a read error. The genes are TRBV7-7 and TRBJ2-2, with 10 bases lining up with TRBD1. The CDR3 is made up of 15 amino acids. Germline V gives CDR1 SSHAT, CDR2 FNYEAQ (reference sequence). The CDR3 nucleotides read TGTGCTAGCAGCTTTGGGACAGGGGACACCGGGGAGCTGTTTTTT. This sequence encodes CASSFGTGDTGELFF.